A few counts support the clone carrying this T cell receptor (beta chain). Its antigen is unidentified. The sample belongs to a study of CD8 T cells in ankylosing spondylitis. Notes on the study in general: Reactive arthritis synovial fluid and blood previously showed some of these motif variants. As reported, disease-linked clones showed significant enrichment in matched ankylosing spondylitis synovial fluid. Ankylosing spondylitis blood appeared to carry a characteristic TCR beta motif of under ten highly homologous variants.

V was pared by 3 bases and J by 7 bases, with 9 bases between. This CDR3 comprises 11 residues. CDR1 SQVTM and CDR2 ANQGSEA come from the germline V gene. MiXCR, run by TCRdb on the 5' RACE reads, gives a single entry per CDR3 protein. The table has about 540,000 distinct CDR3 sequences, approximately 12% seen once. Sample: blood, either unsorted or a sorted T cell fraction (not recorded which). This sequence joins TRBV29-1 and TRBJ1-1, with D possibly matching TRBD1 (6 bases). The receptor comes from a male donor with ankylosing spondylitis. This CDR3 reads CSVDTGIEAFF. The CDR3 bases are TGCAGCGTTGATACAGGGATTGAAGCTTTCTTT.